This T cell receptor beta chain was sequenced in a study of graft-versus-host responses after intestinal transplantation. Study conclusions and caveats: Recipient-marrow GvH clones were detected, some having first appeared in ileum or blood.

Trimming removed 3 bases from V and 8 bases from J; junction bases left unmatched: 3. Germline V gene lookup returns CDR1 MDHEN and CDR2 SYDVKM. This CDR3 is built from 15 residues. In regard to this clone: Its antigen remains unidentified.

TCRdb's table, derived via immunoSEQ multiplex PCR, lists solely in-frame clones and lacks some. The sample records around 43,000 clones, 75% to 95% being singletons. The TCR originated in a human patient who received an intestinal transplant, so some T cells may come from the graft donor. J is TRBJ2-1 and V is TRBV28; 14 bases are a match to TRBD2. This specimen was PBMCs, taken 524 days after transplant. CDR3 nucleotides: TGTGCCAGCAGTTTCGGGACTAGCGGGAGCTATGAGCAGTTCTTC. Protein sequence: CASSFGTSGSYEQFF. The variable domain in full, with the rest retrieved from reference TRBV28 and TRBJ2-1, is DVKVTQSSRYLVKRTGEKVFLECVQDMDHENMFWYRQDPGLGLRLIYFSYDVKMKEKGDIPEGYSVSREKKERFSLILESASTNQTSMYLCASSFGTSGSYEQFFGPGTRLTVL.